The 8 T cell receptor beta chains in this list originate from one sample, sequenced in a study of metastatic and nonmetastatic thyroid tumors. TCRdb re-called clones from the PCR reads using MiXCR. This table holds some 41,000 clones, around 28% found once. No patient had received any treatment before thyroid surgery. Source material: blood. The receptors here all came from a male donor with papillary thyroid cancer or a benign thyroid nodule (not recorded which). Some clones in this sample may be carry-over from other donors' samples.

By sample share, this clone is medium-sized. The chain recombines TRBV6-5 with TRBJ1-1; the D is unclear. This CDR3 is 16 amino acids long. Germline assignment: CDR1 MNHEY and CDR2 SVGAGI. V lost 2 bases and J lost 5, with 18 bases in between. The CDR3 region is CASSYTGYGVGTEAFF. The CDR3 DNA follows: TGTGCCAGCAGTTACACTGGTTACGGGGTAGGGACTGAAGCTTTCTTT.

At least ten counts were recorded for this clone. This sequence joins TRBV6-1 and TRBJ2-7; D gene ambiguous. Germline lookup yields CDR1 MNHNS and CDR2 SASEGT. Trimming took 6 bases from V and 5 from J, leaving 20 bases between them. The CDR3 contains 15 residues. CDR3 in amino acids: CASSHLRMDEDEQYF. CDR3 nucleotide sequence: TGTGCCAGCAGCCACCTCCGGATGGATGAAGACGAGCAGTACTTC.

CDR3 sequence reads: CASSQELAGWVDTQYF. In DNA form, the CDR3 reads TGTGCCAGCAGCCAAGAACTAGCGGGATGGGTGGATACGCAGTATTTT. The gene calls are TRBV3-1 and TRBJ2-3, with 10 bases identical to TRBD2. The CDR3 contains 16 residues. Germline V lookup: CDR1 LGHDT, CDR2 YNNKEL (reference sequence). V lost 0 bases, J lost 6 bases, and 6 bases stayed unmatched.

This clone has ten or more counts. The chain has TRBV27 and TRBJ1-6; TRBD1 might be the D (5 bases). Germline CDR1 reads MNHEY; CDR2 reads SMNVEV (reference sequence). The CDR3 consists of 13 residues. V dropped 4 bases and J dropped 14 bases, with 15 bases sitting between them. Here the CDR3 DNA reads TGTGCCAGCAGTTCCTCCTTAGCGGGGGCCCTCCACTTT. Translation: CASSSSLAGALHF.

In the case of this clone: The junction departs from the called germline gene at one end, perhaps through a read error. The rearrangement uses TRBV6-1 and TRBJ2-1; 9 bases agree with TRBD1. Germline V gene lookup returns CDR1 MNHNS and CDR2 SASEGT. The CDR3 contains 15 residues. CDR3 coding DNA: TGTGTCAGCAGCGAACCGGGACAGGGTAGGAATGAGCAGTTCTTC. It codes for CVSSEPGQGRNEQFF.

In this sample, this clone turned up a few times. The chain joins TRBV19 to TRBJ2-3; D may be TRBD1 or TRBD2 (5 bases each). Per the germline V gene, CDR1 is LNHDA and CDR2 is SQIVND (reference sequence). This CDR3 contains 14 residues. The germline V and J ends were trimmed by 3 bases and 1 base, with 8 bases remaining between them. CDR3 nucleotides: TGTGCCAGTAGTATTCCGGGGCGCACAGATACGCAGTATTTT. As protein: CASSIPGRTDTQYF. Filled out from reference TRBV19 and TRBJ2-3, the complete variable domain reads DGGITQSPKYLFRKEGQNVTLSCEQNLNHDAMYWYRQDPGQGLRLIYYSQIVNDFQKGDIAEGYSVSREKKESFPLTVTSAQKNPTAFYLCASSIPGRTDTQYFGPGTRLTVL.

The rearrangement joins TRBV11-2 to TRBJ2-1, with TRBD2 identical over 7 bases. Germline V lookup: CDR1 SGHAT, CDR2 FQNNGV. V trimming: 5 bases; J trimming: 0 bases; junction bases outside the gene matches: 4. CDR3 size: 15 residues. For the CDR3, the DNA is TGTGCCAGCAGCGGGGGACTAACCTCCTACAATGAGCAGTTCTTC. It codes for CASSGGLTSYNEQFF.

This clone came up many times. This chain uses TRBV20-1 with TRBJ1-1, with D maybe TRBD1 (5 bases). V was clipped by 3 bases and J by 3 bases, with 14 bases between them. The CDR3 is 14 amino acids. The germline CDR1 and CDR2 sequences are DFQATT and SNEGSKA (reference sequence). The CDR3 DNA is TGCAGTGCTAGGTCGGGGACGAGGGACACTGAAGCTTTCTTT. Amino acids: CSARSGTRDTEAFF.